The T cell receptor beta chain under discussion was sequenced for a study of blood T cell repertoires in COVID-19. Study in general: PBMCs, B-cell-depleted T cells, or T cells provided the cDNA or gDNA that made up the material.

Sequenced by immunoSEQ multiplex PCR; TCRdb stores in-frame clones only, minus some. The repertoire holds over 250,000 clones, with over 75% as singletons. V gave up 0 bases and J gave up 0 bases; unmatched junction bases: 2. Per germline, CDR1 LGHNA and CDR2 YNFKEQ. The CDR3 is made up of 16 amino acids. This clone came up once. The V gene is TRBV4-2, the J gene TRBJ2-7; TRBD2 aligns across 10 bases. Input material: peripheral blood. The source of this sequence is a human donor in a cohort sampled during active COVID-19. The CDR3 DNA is TGTGCCAGCAGCCAAGATAGCGGGGGGCTCTCCTACGAGCAGTACTTC. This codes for CASSQDSGGLSYEQYF.